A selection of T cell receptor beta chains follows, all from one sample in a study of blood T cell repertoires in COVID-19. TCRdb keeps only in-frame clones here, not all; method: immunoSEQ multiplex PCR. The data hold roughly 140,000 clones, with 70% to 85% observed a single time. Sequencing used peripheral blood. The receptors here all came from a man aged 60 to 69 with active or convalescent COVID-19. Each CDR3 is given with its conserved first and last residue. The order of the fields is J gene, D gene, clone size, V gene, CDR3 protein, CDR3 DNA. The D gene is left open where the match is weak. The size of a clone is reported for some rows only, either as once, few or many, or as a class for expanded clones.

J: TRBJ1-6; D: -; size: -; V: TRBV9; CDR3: CASSLQVSNSPLHF; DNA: TGTGCCAGCAGCCTACAGGTCTCGAATTCACCCCTCCACTTT
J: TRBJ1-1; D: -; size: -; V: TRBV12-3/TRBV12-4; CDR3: CASSLRNTEAFF; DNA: TGTGCCAGCAGTTTGCGGAACACTGAAGCTTTCTTT
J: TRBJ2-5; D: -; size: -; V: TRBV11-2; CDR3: CASSSRITGFQETQYF; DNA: TGTGCCAGCAGCTCAAGGATTACAGGGTTCCAAGAGACCCAGTACTTC
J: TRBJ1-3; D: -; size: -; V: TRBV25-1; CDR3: CASIHSGARGSGNTIYF; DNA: TGTGCCAGCATTCACAGCGGGGCACGTGGATCTGGAAACACCATATATTTT
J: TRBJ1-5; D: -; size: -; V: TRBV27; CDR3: CASSSAGNQPQHF; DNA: TGTGCCAGCAGTTCCGCGGGCAATCAGCCCCAGCATTTT
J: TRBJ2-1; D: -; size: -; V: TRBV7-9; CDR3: CASSDGGNPHNEQFF; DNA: TGTGCCAGCTCCGACGGCGGGAACCCACACAATGAGCAGTTCTTC
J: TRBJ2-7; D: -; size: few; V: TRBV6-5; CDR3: CASSPGASYEQYF; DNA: TGTGCCAGCAGCCCGGGTGCCTCCTACGAGCAGTACTTC
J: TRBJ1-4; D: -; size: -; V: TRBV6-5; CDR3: CASSYTRTAEKLFF; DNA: TGTGCCAGCAGTTACACTCGGACAGCCGAAAAACTGTTTTTT
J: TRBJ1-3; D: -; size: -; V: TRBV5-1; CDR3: CASSSGVPSGNTIYF; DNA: TGCGCCAGCAGCTCGGGGGTCCCCTCTGGAAACACCATATATTTT
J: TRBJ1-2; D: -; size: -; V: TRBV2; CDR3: CASSESGGYGRANYGYTF; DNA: TGTGCCAGCAGTGAATCGGGAGGGTACGGGAGGGCTAACTATGGCTACACCTTC
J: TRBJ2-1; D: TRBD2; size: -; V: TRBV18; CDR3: CASSPGISSGTNEQFF; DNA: TGTGCCAGCTCACCAGGTATATCTAGCGGGACCAATGAGCAGTTCTTC
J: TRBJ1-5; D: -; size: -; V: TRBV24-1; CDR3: CATSEQYSNQPQHF; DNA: TGTGCCACCAGTGAGCAGTATAGCAATCAGCCCCAGCATTTT
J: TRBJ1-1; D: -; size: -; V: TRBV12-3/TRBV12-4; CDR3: CASSLELNTEAFF; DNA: TGTGCCAGCAGTTTAGAGCTGAACACTGAAGCTTTCTTT
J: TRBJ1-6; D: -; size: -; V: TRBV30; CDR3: CAWSGGNPSPLHF; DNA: TGTGCCTGGAGCGGAGGGAATCCTTCACCCCTCCACTTT
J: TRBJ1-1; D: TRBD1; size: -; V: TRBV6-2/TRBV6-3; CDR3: CASSTGQGLSEAFF; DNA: TGTGCCAGCAGTACCGGACAGGGTTTGTCTGAAGCTTTCTTT
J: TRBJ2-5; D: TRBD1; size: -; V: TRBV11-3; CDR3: CASSQGPRQGYVTQYF; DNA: TGTGCCAGCAGCCAGGGGCCCCGACAGGGCTATGTGACCCAGTACTTC
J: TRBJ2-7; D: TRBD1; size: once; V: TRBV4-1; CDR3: CASSLGQGYEQYF; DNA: TGCGCCAGCAGCTTAGGACAGGGCTACGAGCAGTACTTC
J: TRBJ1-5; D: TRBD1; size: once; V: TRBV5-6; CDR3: CASSHRQGLNQPQHF; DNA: TGTGCCAGCAGCCACCGACAGGGCCTCAATCAGCCCCAGCATTTT
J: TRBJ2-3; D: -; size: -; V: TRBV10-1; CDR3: CASSELAGSGDTQYF; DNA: TGCGCCAGCAGTGAACTTGCGGGTAGCGGAGATACGCAGTATTTT
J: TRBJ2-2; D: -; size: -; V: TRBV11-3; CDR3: CASSFWKGGTGELFF; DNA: TGTGCCAGCAGCTTTTGGAAGGGCGGGACCGGGGAGCTGTTTTTT
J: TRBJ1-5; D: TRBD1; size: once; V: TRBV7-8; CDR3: CASSRGGQGRDQPQHF; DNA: TGTGCCAGCAGCCGGGGAGGACAGGGTCGGGATCAGCCCCAGCATTTT
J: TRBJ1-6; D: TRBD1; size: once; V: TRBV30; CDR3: CAWSSGTEAYNSPLHF; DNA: TGTGCCTGGAGCTCAGGGACAGAAGCCTATAATTCACCCCTCCACTTT
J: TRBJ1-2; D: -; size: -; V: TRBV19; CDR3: CASSIDAGQSYGYTF; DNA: TGTGCCAGTAGTATAGACGCCGGACAGAGCTATGGCTACACCTTC
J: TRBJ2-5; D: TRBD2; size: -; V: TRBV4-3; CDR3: CASSQDYGGAWETQYF; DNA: TGCGCCAGCAGCCAAGATTACGGGGGGGCCTGGGAGACCCAGTACTTC
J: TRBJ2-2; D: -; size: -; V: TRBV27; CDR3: CASSLSSRSGGELFF; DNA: TGTGCCAGCAGTTTATCGTCTCGGTCCGGCGGGGAGCTGTTTTTT
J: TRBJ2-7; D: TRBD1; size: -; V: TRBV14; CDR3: CASSQVFRDRDYEQYF; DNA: TGTGCCAGCAGCCAAGTTTTTCGGGACAGGGATTACGAGCAGTACTTC